This entry concerns a single T cell receptor (beta chain). Its cognate antigen is unknown. The data were obtained in a study of cytomegalovirus exposure and HLA in healthy donors. Study-level results: Immune exposure information available was restricted to CMV serostatus. Looking again later, the authors saw that most CMV-associated TCR beta chains seemed HLA-restricted. According to the study, about 180 TCR beta chains were cytomegalovirus-associated.

In germline, CDR1 is MNHEY, CDR2 SMNVEV (reference sequence). Trimming took 1 base from V and 7 from J, leaving 18 bases between them. The CDR3 contains 16 residues. With 60 Vbeta and 13 Jbeta primers, the PCR was carried out. TCRdb keeps only in-frame clones here, not all; method: immunoSEQ multiplex PCR. This sample contains around 210,000 clones. The V and J genes are TRBV27 and TRBJ2-3, with D tentatively TRBD1 (6 bases). The TCR sequence derives from a woman aged 25-40 years in good health and CMV-seropositive. Sequencing used PBMCs. The DNA for the CDR3 is TGTGCCAGCAGTTTATTTTCAGCAGGGGTAGCGAATACGCAGTATTTT. Translated: CASSLFSAGVANTQYF.